The next 5 T cell receptor beta chains were all read from a single sample in a study of T cell responses to AZD1222 COVID-19 vaccine. Using immunoSEQ multiplex PCR, the repertoire was profiled, and TCRdb retains in-frame clones only, with some absent. The sample includes 90,000 to 100,000 clones, 70% to 85% of them seen just once. Here the sequenced sample was peripheral blood, taken 28 days after the second AZD1222 dose. The receptors come from an adult who received the AZD1222 COVID-19 vaccine.

This clone was observed a few times. The chain uses TRBV6-6 and TRBJ1-1; TRBD1 agrees at 8 bases. This CDR3 has 15 residues. V shed 4 bases, J shed 3 bases, and the junction held 7 bases outside the gene matches. Germline CDR1 MNHNY, CDR2 SVGAGI (reference sequence). Written as DNA, the CDR3 is TGTGCCAGCAGTTCCCAGGGGGCAGCCGACACTGAAGCTTTCTTT. Encoded protein: CASSSQGAADTEAFF.

V gene TRBV3-1 (or the pseudogene TRBV3-2) combines with J gene TRBJ1-5; D gene uncertain. Trimming took 2 bases from V and 0 from J, leaving 17 bases between them. Per the germline V gene, CDR1 is LGHDT and CDR2 is YNNKEL (reference sequence). The CDR3 loop spans 18 amino acids. The CDR3 sequence: CASSQSFLRLTSNQPQHF. In DNA form, the CDR3 reads TGTGCCAGCAGCCAAAGTTTTTTGCGGCTAACTAGCAATCAGCCCCAGCATTTT.

DNA of the CDR3: TGTGCCAGCAGTAGCGGACAGTACGAGCAGTACTTC. Translating it yields CASSSGQYEQYF. The J gene is TRBJ2-7, the V gene TRBV6-5, with D possibly TRBD1 on 6 matching bases. From germline, CDR1 is MNHEY and CDR2 SVGAGI. Trimming stripped 5 bases from V and 4 bases from J, with 9 bases between. This CDR3 contains 12 residues.

The chain uses TRBV18 and TRBJ1-2, with 10 bases aligning to TRBD1. The CDR3 consists of 16 residues. Trimming cost V 0 bases and J 7 bases; bases outside gene matches: 8. Germline values: CDR1 KGHSH, CDR2 LQKENI. In nucleotides, the CDR3 is TGTGCCAGCTCACCACCGTGGACAGGGGGATTCTCTGGCTACACCTTC. Its translation: CASSPPWTGGFSGYTF. Full variable domain (remainder filled in from reference TRBV18 and TRBJ1-2): NAGVMQNPRHLVRRRGQEARLRCSPMKGHSHVYWYRQLPEEGLKFMVYLQKENIIDESGMPKERFSAEFPKEGPSILRIQQVVRGDSAAYFCASSPPWTGGFSGYTFGSGTRLTVV.

The chain joins TRBV7-2 to TRBJ1-4; weak D call: TRBD1 (5 bases). The length of the CDR3 is 14 residues. V shed 6 bases and J shed 1 base, with 9 bases lying between them. Germline assignment: CDR1 SGHTA and CDR2 FQGNSA. CDR3 amino acids: CASSRGGTNEKLFF. CDR3 sequence (DNA): TGTGCCAGCAGTCGCGGGGGAACTAATGAAAAACTGTTTTTT.